This TCR beta chain was sequenced for a study of early T cells in non-severe SARS-CoV-2 infection. Study-wide context: Whole-blood bulk RNA, unsorted, was sequenced, and chains were unpaired. Findings and caveats of the study: The matching step, a VDJdb search, favored anti-spike CD8 responses and missed private and CD4 specificities.

This clonotype was picked up a small number of times. The antigen is not known. Unique molecular identifiers were affixed to single, distinct cDNA molecules. One entry per CDR3 protein, called by TCRdb with MiXCR from the 5' RACE reads. The sample lists about 64,000 distinct CDR3 sequences; 18% were seen once. V lost 5 bases and J lost 0; bases outside the gene matches: 6. This CDR3 has 16 amino acids. Germline CDR1 reads SGHTA; CDR2 reads FQGNSA. The sample here was whole blood, taken at baseline. This chain joins TRBV7-2 and TRBJ1-5; 8 bases are a match to TRBD1. The receptor comes from an adult who was a healthcare worker with PCR-confirmed SARS-CoV-2 infection or an uninfected control (not recorded which). The CDR3 loop is CASSPRTGHSNQPQHF. CDR3 DNA: TGTGCCAGCAGCCCGCGGACAGGGCATAGCAATCAGCCCCAGCATTTT.